This T cell receptor (beta chain) was sequenced for a study of identical twins. General study points: Twin-shared out-of-frame alpha sequences showed excess low generation probability.

Trimming removed 4 bases from V and 7 bases from J, with 11 bases in between. The V gene's germline CDR1 is SGHAT and CDR2 FQNNGV. This CDR3 spans 13 amino acids. To note about this clonotype: Its antigen is as yet unknown.

TCRdb re-called the 5' RACE reads through MiXCR, storing one row per CDR3 protein. Of about 530,000 distinct CDR3 sequences listed, approximately 20% are singletons. Another study also made use of these data, one on yellow fever vaccine responses in identical twins.

The specimen sequenced was CD4+ T cells sorted from blood. The chain carries TRBV11-2 and TRBJ1-5; D is uncertain. The sequence came from a woman under 30 in good health. The CDR3 spells CASSWTVRQPQHF. Written as DNA, the CDR3 is TGTGCCAGCAGCTGGACTGTTCGGCAGCCCCAGCATTTT.